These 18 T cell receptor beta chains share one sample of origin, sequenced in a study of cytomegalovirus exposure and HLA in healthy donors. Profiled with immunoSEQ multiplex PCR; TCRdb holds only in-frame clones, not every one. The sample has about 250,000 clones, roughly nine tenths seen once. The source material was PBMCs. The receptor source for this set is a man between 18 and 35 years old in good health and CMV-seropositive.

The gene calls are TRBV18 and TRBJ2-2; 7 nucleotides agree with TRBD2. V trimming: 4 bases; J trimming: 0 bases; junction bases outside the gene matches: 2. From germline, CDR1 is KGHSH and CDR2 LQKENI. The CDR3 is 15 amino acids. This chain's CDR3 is CASSLAGANTGELFF. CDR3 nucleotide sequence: TGTGCCAGCTCACTGGCGGGAGCGAACACCGGGGAGCTGTTTTTT.

The DNA for the CDR3 is TGTGCCAGCAGTTCAGGTCAGCCCCAGCATTTT. Protein sequence: CASSSGQPQHF. The J gene is TRBJ1-5, the V gene TRBV28, with D unresolved. The CDR3 covers 11 residues. Trimming removed 4 bases at V and 6 bases at J, with 4 bases between. CDR1 and CDR2 from the germline V gene are MDHEN and SYDVKM. Using reference TRBV28 and TRBJ1-5 for the parts outside the CDR3, the full variable domain is DVKVTQSSRYLVKRTGEKVFLECVQDMDHENMFWYRQDPGLGLRLIYFSYDVKMKEKGDIPEGYSVSREKKERFSLILESASTNQTSMYLCASSSGQPQHFGDGTRLSIL.

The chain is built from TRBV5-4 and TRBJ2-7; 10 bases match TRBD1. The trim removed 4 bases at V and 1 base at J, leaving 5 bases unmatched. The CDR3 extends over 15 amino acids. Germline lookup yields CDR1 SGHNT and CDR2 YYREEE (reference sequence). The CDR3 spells CASSQGQGVSYEQYF. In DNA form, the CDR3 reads TGTGCCAGCAGCCAAGGACAGGGGGTTTCCTACGAGCAGTACTTC.

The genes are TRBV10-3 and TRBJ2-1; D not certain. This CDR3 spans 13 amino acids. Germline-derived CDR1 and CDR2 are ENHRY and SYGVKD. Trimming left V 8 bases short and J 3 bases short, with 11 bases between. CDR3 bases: TGTGCCATCTCCCCACTGGGCTACAATGAGCAGTTCTTC. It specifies CAISPLGYNEQFF.

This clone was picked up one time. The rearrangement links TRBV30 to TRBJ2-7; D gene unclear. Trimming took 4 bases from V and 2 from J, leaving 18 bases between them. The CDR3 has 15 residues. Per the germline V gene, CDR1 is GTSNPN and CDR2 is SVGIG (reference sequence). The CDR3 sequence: CAWTHGPYKPYEQYF. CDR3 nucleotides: TGTGCCTGGACCCACGGGCCGTACAAACCCTACGAGCAGTACTTC.

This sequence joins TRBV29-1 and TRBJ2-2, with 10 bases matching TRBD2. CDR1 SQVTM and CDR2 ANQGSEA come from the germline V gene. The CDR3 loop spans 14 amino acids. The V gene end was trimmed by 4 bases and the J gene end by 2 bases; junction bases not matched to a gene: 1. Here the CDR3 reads CSVGTSGNTGELFF. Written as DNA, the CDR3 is TGCAGCGTTGGGACTAGCGGCAACACCGGGGAGCTGTTTTTT.

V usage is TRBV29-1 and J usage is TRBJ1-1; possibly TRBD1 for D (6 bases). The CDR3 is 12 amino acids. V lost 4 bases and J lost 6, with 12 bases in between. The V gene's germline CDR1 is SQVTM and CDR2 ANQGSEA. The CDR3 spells CSVVQGMAEAFF. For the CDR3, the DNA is TGCAGCGTTGTACAGGGCATGGCTGAAGCTTTCTTT.

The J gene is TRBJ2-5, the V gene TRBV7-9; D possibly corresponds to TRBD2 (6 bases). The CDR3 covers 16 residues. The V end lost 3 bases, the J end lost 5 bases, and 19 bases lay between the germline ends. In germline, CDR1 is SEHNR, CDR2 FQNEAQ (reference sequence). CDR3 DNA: TGTGCCAGCAGCTTCGGGGGAGACTTAATGGGGGAGACCCAGTACTTC. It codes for CASSFGGDLMGETQYF.

The CDR3 protein is CASSLETDTQYF. CDR3 coding DNA: TGTGCCAGCAGCCTAGAGACCGATACGCAGTATTTT. The chain uses TRBV9 and TRBJ2-3, with D unresolved. This CDR3 comprises 12 residues. CDR1 and CDR2 from the germline V gene are SGDLS and YYNGEE. Trimming removed 4 bases at V and 6 bases at J, with 9 bases between.

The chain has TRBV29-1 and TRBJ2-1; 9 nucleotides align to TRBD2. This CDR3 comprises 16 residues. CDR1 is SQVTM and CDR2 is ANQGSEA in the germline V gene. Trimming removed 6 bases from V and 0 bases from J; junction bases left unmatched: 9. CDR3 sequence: CSVPVGSGSSYNEQFF. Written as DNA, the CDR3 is TGCAGCGTCCCCGTCGGTAGCGGGAGCTCCTACAATGAGCAGTTCTTC.

The CDR3 is CAWSPGGRKDTQYF. CDR3 nucleotide sequence: TGTGCCTGGAGTCCTGGCGGGAGAAAAGATACGCAGTATTTT. The rearrangement uses TRBV30 and TRBJ2-3; 7 positions agree with TRBD2. The V gene end was trimmed by 2 bases and the J gene end by 5 bases; junction bases not matched to a gene: 7. The germline CDR1 and CDR2 sequences are GTSNPN and SVGIG (reference sequence). The CDR3 loop spans 14 amino acids.

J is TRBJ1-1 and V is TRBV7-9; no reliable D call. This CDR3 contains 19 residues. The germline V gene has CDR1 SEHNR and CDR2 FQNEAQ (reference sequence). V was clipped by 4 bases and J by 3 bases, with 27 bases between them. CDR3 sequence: CASSSNRVRDTAGDTEAFF. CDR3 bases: TGTGCCAGCAGCTCGAATAGGGTTCGGGATACAGCCGGCGACACTGAAGCTTTCTTT.

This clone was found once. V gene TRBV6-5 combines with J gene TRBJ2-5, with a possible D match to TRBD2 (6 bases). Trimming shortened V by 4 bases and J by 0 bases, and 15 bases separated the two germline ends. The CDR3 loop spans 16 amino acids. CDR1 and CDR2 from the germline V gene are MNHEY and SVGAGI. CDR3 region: CASSSGVQLYQETQYF. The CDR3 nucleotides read TGTGCCAGCAGTTCGGGGGTACAGCTGTACCAAGAGACCCAGTACTTC.

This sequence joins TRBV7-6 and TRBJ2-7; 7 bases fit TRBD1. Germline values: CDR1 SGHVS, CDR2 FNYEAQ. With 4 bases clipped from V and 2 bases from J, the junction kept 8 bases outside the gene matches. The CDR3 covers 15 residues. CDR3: CASSSEQGSTYEQYF. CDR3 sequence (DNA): TGTGCCAGCAGCTCTGAACAGGGGAGCACCTACGAGCAGTACTTC.

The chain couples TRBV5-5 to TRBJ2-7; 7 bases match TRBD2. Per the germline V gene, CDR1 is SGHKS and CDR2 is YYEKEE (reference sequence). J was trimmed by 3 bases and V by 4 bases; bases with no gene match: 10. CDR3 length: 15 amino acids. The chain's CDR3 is CASSDVLGRSYEQYF. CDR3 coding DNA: TGTGCCAGCAGCGATGTTCTCGGGAGGAGCTACGAGCAGTACTTC.

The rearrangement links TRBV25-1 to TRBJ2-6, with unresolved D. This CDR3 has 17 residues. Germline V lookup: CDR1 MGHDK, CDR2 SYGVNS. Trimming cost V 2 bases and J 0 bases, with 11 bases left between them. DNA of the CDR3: TGTGCCAGCAGTGAAGGTCGGCAAAGCTCTGGGGCCAACGTCCTGACTTTC. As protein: CASSEGRQSSGANVLTF.

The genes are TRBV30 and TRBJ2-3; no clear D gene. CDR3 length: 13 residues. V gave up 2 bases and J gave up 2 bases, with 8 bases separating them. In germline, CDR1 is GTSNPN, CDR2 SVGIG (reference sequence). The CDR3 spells CAWSLQDTDTQYF. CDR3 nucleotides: TGTGCCTGGAGTTTGCAAGACACAGATACGCAGTATTTT.

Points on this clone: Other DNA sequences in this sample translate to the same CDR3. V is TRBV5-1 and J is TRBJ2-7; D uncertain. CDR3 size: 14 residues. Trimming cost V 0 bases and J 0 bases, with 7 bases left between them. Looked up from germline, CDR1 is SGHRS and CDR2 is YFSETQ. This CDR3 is CASSLDGSSYEQYF. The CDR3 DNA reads TGCGCCAGCAGCTTGGACGGAAGCTCCTACGAGCAGTACTTC.